This is a list of T cell receptor beta chains from one sample in a study of OX40 agonist ivuxolimab in advanced cancers. Only in-frame clones appear in the TCRdb table, and some are missing; sequencing was by immunoSEQ multiplex PCR. The repertoire has 69,000 or so clones, 88% of them found once; the top ten carry roughly 0.59%. The specimen comprised CD4+ or CD8+ T cells sorted from blood, sampled in a trial of the OX40 agonist ivuxolimab. The source is an adult with an advanced solid tumor such as melanoma, head and neck, liver or kidney cancer. Each CDR3 is given with its conserved first and last residue. Each record gives: D gene, V gene, clone size, J gene, CDR3 protein, CDR3 DNA. A D gene is named only where the DNA matches it firmly. Part of the rows lack a size; the others show once, few, many or a class for expanded clones.

-	TRBV7-3	-	TRBJ1-5	CASSPAPGQPQHF	TGTGCCAGCAGCCCGGCGCCGGGACAGCCCCAGCATTTT
-	TRBV6-6	-	TRBJ2-3	CASSYSRVGGDTQYF	TGTGCCAGCAGTTACTCGAGGGTCGGGGGAGATACGCAGTATTTT
TRBD1	TRBV6-5	-	TRBJ1-2	CASSYLTGRGYTF	TGTGCCAGCAGTTACCTGACAGGGCGAGGCTACACCTTC
TRBD1	TRBV2	few	TRBJ1-4	CASRSGTGEEKLFF	TGTGCCAGCAGGTCCGGGACAGGGGAGGAAAAACTGTTTTTT
-	TRBV7-3	-	TRBJ2-2	CASSLGRNTGELFF	TGTGCCAGCAGCTTGGGGAGGAACACCGGGGAGCTGTTTTTT
TRBD1	TRBV10-1	-	TRBJ2-5	CASSESRTGGETQYF	TGCGCCAGCAGTGAGTCGCGGACAGGGGGAGAGACCCAGTACTTC
-	TRBV7-2	-	TRBJ2-6	CASSRETGANVLTF	TGTGCCAGCAGCCGGGAAACTGGGGCCAACGTCCTGACTTTC
-	TRBV6-6	-	TRBJ1-3	CASSENSRAGNTIYF	TGTGCCAGCAGTGAGAATTCTCGCGCCGGAAACACCATATATTTT
-	TRBV11-2	-	TRBJ2-2	CASTQSGRGGTGELFF	TGTGCCAGCACTCAGTCTGGCAGGGGGGGTACCGGGGAGCTGTTTTTT
TRBD1	TRBV10-3	-	TRBJ1-5	CAISDLQGDQPQHF	TGTGCCATCAGTGATCTTCAGGGGGATCAGCCCCAGCATTTT
-	TRBV18	-	TRBJ1-2	CASSLSGQDYGYTF	TGTGCCAGCTCACTTTCGGGGCAGGACTATGGCTACACCTTC
-	TRBV7-6	-	TRBJ1-5	CASSQYSNQPQHF	TGTGCCAGCAGCCAATATAGCAATCAGCCCCAGCATTTT
-	TRBV2	-	TRBJ1-6	CASSVSPEHGNSPLHF	TGTGCCAGCAGCGTCTCACCGGAACATGGAAATTCACCCCTCCACTTT
TRBD1	TRBV12-5	-	TRBJ1-2	CASGSDREGGYTF	TGTGCTAGTGGTTCGGACAGGGAGGGTGGCTACACCTTC
-	TRBV12-5	few	TRBJ1-1	CASGGLGGMNTEAFF	TGTGCTAGTGGTGGCCTGGGGGGCATGAACACTGAAGCTTTCTTT
-	TRBV7-3	-	TRBJ2-5	CASSLSLSDQETQYF	TGTGCCAGCAGCTTAAGTCTGTCAGATCAAGAGACCCAGTACTTC
TRBD1	TRBV27	-	TRBJ1-1	CASSPQRGLTEAFF	TGTGCCAGCAGCCCACAAAGGGGGCTCACTGAAGCTTTCTTT
-	TRBV11-2	-	TRBJ2-7	CASSLERGVEQYF	TGTGCCAGCAGCTTAGAAAGGGGCGTCGAGCAGTACTTC
-	TRBV28	-	TRBJ1-2	CASSLGQNYGYTF	TGTGCCAGCAGTTTAGGGCAGAACTATGGCTACACCTTC
-	TRBV2	-	TRBJ1-1	CASIRYSEAFF	TGTGCCAGCATAAGGTATTCTGAAGCTTTCTTT
TRBD1	TRBV5-1	-	TRBJ1-3	CASSASGGSGNTIYF	TGCGCCAGCAGCGCCTCAGGGGGCTCTGGAAACACCATATATTTT
-	TRBV5-1	-	TRBJ1-2	CASSLGDRYNYGYTF	TGCGCCAGCAGCTTGGGGGACCGGTATAACTATGGCTACACCTTC
TRBD1	TRBV29-1	once	TRBJ1-4	CSALGTGNEKLFF	TGCAGCGCCCTCGGGACAGGAAATGAGAAACTGTTTTTT
TRBD1	TRBV5-1	-	TRBJ1-2	CASSLGQGGGYTF	TGCGCCAGCAGCTTGGGACAGGGTGGTGGCTACACCTTC
-	TRBV5-8	-	TRBJ1-5	CASSLTGTDGNQPQHF	TGTGCCAGCAGCTTGACCGGGACCGATGGTAATCAGCCCCAGCATTTT
-	TRBV6-1	few	TRBJ2-3	CASSTTRSGDTQYF	TGTGCCAGCAGCACTACGCGATCGGGAGATACGCAGTATTTT
-	TRBV5-6	-	TRBJ2-2	CASSLYRESGELFF	TGTGCCAGCAGCCTGTACAGGGAGAGCGGGGAGCTGTTTTTT
TRBD1	TRBV5-5	-	TRBJ1-2	CASTLRQGDSGYTF	TGTGCCAGCACCTTGCGACAGGGAGACTCTGGCTACACCTTC
-	TRBV30	-	TRBJ1-5	CAWSVLRGRDQPQHF	TGTGCCTGGAGTGTACTTAGAGGCAGGGATCAGCCCCAGCATTTT
-	TRBV6-1	-	TRBJ1-2	CAAGGGVAVNYGYTF	TGTGCCGCGGGTGGCGGGGTAGCCGTCAATTATGGCTACACCTTC
-	TRBV5-5	-	TRBJ1-5	CASSLGGPSNQPQHF	TGTGCCAGCAGCCTGGGGGGACCTAGCAATCAGCCCCAGCATTTT
TRBD1	TRBV2	-	TRBJ1-5	CASSPQGARQPQHF	TGTGCCAGCAGTCCGCAGGGGGCACGGCAGCCCCAGCATTTT
TRBD1	TRBV7-6	-	TRBJ2-7	CASSPLRQGVSYEQYF	TGTGCCAGCAGCCCGCTCCGACAGGGGGTCTCCTACGAGCAGTACTTC
-	TRBV18	-	TRBJ1-5	CASQRDSNQPQHF	TGTGCCAGTCAAAGAGATAGCAATCAGCCCCAGCATTTT
-	TRBV6-1	-	TRBJ1-1	CASSEQRGSTEAFF	TGTGCCAGCAGTGAACAGCGGGGAAGCACTGAAGCTTTCTTT
-	TRBV28	once	TRBJ1-5	CASIQGNQPQHF	TGTGCCAGCATCCAGGGCAATCAGCCCCAGCATTTT